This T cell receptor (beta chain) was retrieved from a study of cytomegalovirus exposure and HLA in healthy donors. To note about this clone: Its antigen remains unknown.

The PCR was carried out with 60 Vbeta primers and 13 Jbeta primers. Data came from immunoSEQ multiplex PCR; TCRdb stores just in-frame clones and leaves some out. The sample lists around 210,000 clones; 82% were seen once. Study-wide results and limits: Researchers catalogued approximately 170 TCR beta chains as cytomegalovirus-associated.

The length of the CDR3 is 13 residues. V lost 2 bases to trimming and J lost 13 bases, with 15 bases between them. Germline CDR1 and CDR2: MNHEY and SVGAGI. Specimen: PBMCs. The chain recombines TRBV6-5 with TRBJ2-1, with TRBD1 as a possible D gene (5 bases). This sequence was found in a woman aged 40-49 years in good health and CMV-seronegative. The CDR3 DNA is TGTGCCAGCAGTTACGACAGCCCCAAGCCCCAGTTCTTC. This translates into CASSYDSPKPQFF.